This T cell receptor beta chain was profiled in a study of blood T cells in healthy people across ages. Study background: About one barcoded beta molecule per two T cells came from capture by template switching.

Broader study findings: When set beside aged donors, long-lived donors presented more naive CD4+ cells and higher diversity.

Concerning this clonotype: What it binds is not known.

Total RNA, at least 5 micrograms per sample, was extracted from PBMCs. The CDR3 is 15 residues long. CDR1 and CDR2 from the germline V gene are LGHDT and YNNKEL (reference sequence). Trimming took 0 bases from V and 3 from J; bases not matched to a gene: 4. Through a sample-barcoded 5' primer and a J-beta primer mix, a second PCR was run for about 7 to 12 cycles. MiXCR, applied by TCRdb to the 5' RACE reads, yields one record per CDR3 protein. Of 450,000 to 600,000 distinct CDR3 sequences listed, 27% are singletons. The same data also contributed to another study, on T cells of mothers and their children.

This receptor was taken from a boy between 2 and 10 years old in good health. Sequenced input: blood. The chain joins TRBV3-1 to TRBJ2-7, with 8 bases that match TRBD2. CDR3 DNA sequence: TGTGCCAGCAGCCAAGATTTGGCGGGGGGCTACGAGCAGTACTTC. It encodes CASSQDLAGGYEQYF.